These 18 T cell receptor beta chains share one sample of origin, sequenced in a study of shared clonotypes between healthy human individuals. Here immunoSEQ multiplex PCR was the method, and the copy in TCRdb shows in-frame clones only, minus some. Of 850,000 to 1,200,000 clones detected, approximately 72% appear once; the ten largest clones hold less than 1.5%. The material sequenced was memory CD4+ T cells sorted from blood. The subset: CD45RA-negative fraction. These TCRs come from a man between 18 and 29 years old in good health.

The chain carries TRBV2 and TRBJ1-6, with a weak D call TRBD1 (6 bases). The CDR3 runs 15 residues. Trimming pared 8 bases from V and 4 bases from J, leaving 15 bases between. Germline assignment: CDR1 SNHLY and CDR2 FYNNEI. CDR3 in DNA: TGTGCCAGCGAACCCTACAGGGAGTATAATTCACCCCTCCACTTT. This encodes CASEPYREYNSPLHF.

As to this clone: This sample also contains other DNA sequences that code for the same CDR3. V gene TRBV5-4 combines with J gene TRBJ2-1; 14 bases line up with TRBD2. The CDR3 runs to 16 residues. After removal of 3 bases from V and 7 bases from J, the junction contained 6 bases not matched to a gene. The germline gives CDR1 SGHNT, CDR2 YYREEE (reference sequence). The CDR3, as DNA: TGTGCCAGCAGCTCCGGACTAGCGGGGGGAGGGAATGAGCAGTTCTTC. This sequence encodes CASSSGLAGGGNEQFF.

The CDR3 bases are TGCGCCAGCAGTCCCAGGAGCAGAGCGAACACTGAAGCTTTCTTT. Its protein product is CASSPRSRANTEAFF. This chain uses TRBV23-1 with TRBJ1-1; D remains ambiguous. Being an ORF, TRBV23-1 has a function that is uncertain. V lost 4 bases to trimming and J lost 1 base, with 13 bases between them. The CDR3 loop spans 15 amino acids.

This chain links TRBV28 with TRBJ1-2; tentative D call: TRBD1 (5 bases). The CDR3 length is 13 residues. Trimming took off 7 bases at V and 4 bases at J, with 13 bases between the two ends. Germline values: CDR1 MDHEN, CDR2 SYDVKM. The CDR3 region has the DNA TGTGCCAGCACGCAGTCGGGGGGCTATGGCTACACCTTC. Protein product: CASTQSGGYGYTF.

This clone appeared many times. The V gene is TRBV7-2, the J gene TRBJ1-5; D is ambiguous. CDR3 size: 12 residues. Germline CDR1 SGHTA, CDR2 FQGNSA. V was cut by 5 bases and J by 1 base, with 3 bases left in between. The CDR3 DNA follows: TGTGCCAGCAGCGAGAGCAATCAGCCCCAGCATTTT. Its translation: CASSESNQPQHF.

This chain joins TRBV5-6 and TRBJ2-1; a weak D match, TRBD1 (6 bases). The CDR3 loop spans 13 amino acids. Trimming removed 4 bases at V and 12 bases at J, with 17 bases between. From germline, CDR1 is SGHDT and CDR2 YYEEEE. CDR3 sequence: CASSLGAVVGQFF. Written as DNA, the CDR3 is TGTGCCAGCAGCCTGGGGGCGGTTGTGGGGCAGTTCTTC. Drawing the rest from reference TRBV5-6 and TRBJ2-1, the complete variable domain is DAGVTQSPTHLIKTRGQQVTLRCSPKSGHDTVSWYQQALGQGPQFIFQYYEEEERQRGNFPDRFSGHQFPNYSSELNVNALLLGDSALYLCASSLGAVVGQFFGPGTRLTVL.

V and J are TRBV5-6 and TRBJ2-5; unclear D gene. CDR3 length equals 13 residues. Germline assignment: CDR1 SGHDT and CDR2 YYEEEE. Trimming stripped 3 bases from V and 1 base from J, with 7 bases between. The CDR3 DNA follows: TGTGCCAGCAGCTCTCGGATCCAAGAGACCCAGTACTTC. It yields the protein CASSSRIQETQYF.

V and J are TRBV5-4 and TRBJ1-2, with 9 bases that match TRBD1. V shed 6 bases, J shed 2 bases, and the junction held 8 bases outside the gene matches. The CDR3 length is 15 residues. Germline V gene sequence: CDR1 SGHNT, CDR2 YYREEE (reference sequence). CDR3 DNA: TGTGCCAGCATCCCGGGGGGACAGGGCAACTATGGCTACACCTTC. Translated: CASIPGGQGNYGYTF.

The CDR3 here is CAWVGRDSNEQFF. The CDR3, as DNA: TGTGCCTGGGTGGGGCGGGACAGCAATGAGCAGTTCTTC. J is TRBJ2-1 and V is TRBV30; weak D call: TRBD1 (7 bases). The ends were cut back, 5 bases at V and 6 bases at J, with 14 bases in the middle. The CDR3 is 13 residues long. Germline loops: CDR1 GTSNPN, CDR2 SVGIG (reference sequence).

The chain employs TRBV19 and TRBJ1-5; D call uncertain. Trimming took 7 bases from V and 3 from J, leaving 10 bases between them. Germline CDR1 and CDR2: LNHDA and SQIVND (reference sequence). This CDR3 contains 13 residues. The chain's CDR3 is CASTYGLNQPQHF. Written as DNA, the CDR3 is TGTGCCAGTACCTACGGCCTCAATCAGCCCCAGCATTTT.

The genes are TRBV2 and TRBJ1-1; weak D call: TRBD1 (6 bases). The ends were cut back, 8 bases at V and 1 base at J, with 17 bases in the middle. The CDR3 has 15 residues. CDR1 is SNHLY, CDR2 FYNNEI, per germline. The CDR3 sequence: CASGGQGTGNTEAFF. The CDR3 nucleotides read TGTGCCAGCGGGGGCCAGGGGACCGGGAACACTGAAGCTTTCTTT.

The chain combines TRBV7-9 with TRBJ2-4; D is ambiguous. Trimming took 3 bases from V and 8 from J, leaving 14 bases between them. CDR3 length equals 14 residues. Germline V CDR1 and CDR2: SEHNR, FQNEAQ (reference sequence). The CDR3 DNA reads TGTGCCAGCAGCTTCGGCCTCTCGCCAGACATTCAGTACTTC. This translates into CASSFGLSPDIQYF.

This sequence joins TRBV11-2 and TRBJ1-1; no clear D. CDR3 length equals 15 residues. The germline V gene encodes CDR1 SGHAT and CDR2 FQNNGV. V shed 2 bases and J shed 0 bases, with 10 bases lying between them. The CDR3 sequence is CASSLSITMNTEAFF. CDR3 bases: TGTGCCAGCAGCTTAAGTATCACTATGAACACTGAAGCTTTCTTT.

V is TRBV10-3 and J is TRBJ2-2; 8 nucleotides match TRBD2. Germline V gene sequence: CDR1 ENHRY, CDR2 SYGVKD. After removal of 10 bases from V and 6 bases from J, the junction contained 13 bases not matched to a gene. CDR3 size: 15 residues. The DNA of the CDR3 is TGTGCCACCGAGAGCGGGGGTTCTGTCGCCGGGGAGCTGTTTTTT. As protein: CATESGGSVAGELFF.

The chain combines TRBV6-6 with TRBJ1-2; D remains ambiguous. Trimming took 2 bases from V and 2 from J, leaving 6 bases between them. In germline, CDR1 is MNHNY, CDR2 SVGAGI (reference sequence). This CDR3 has 13 residues. The DNA for the CDR3 is TGTGCCAGCAGTTACGGCCCCAACTATGGCTACACCTTC. It translates to CASSYGPNYGYTF.

As to this clone: The sample carries other DNA sequences with the same CDR3. The genes are TRBV20-1 and TRBJ2-7; D unresolved. CDR3 size: 11 residues. CDR1 is DFQATT and CDR2 is SNEGSKA in the germline V gene (reference sequence). V was pared by 2 bases and J by 0 bases, with 2 bases between. The CDR3 region is CSARSSYEQYF. For the CDR3, the DNA is TGCAGTGCTAGAAGCTCCTACGAGCAGTACTTC.

V and J are TRBV5-8 and TRBJ2-7; 10 nucleotides line up with TRBD1. The CDR3 runs 14 residues. In germline, CDR1 is SGHTS, CDR2 YDEGEE. V trimming: 5 bases; J trimming: 2 bases; junction bases outside the gene matches: 4. The DNA for the CDR3 is TGTGCCAGCAGGAGGGGACAGGGGACCTACGAGCAGTACTTC. Protein sequence: CASRRGQGTYEQYF. The whole variable domain, filled in from reference TRBV5-8 and TRBJ2-7, reads EAGVTQSPTHLIKTRGQQATLRCSPISGHTSVYWYQQALGLGLQFLLWYDEGEERNRGNFPPRFSGRQFPNYSSELNVNALELEDSALYLCASRRGQGTYEQYFGPGTRLTVT.

The rearrangement joins TRBV5-4 to TRBJ2-7, with D unresolved. Germline lookup yields CDR1 SGHNT and CDR2 YYREEE (reference sequence). This CDR3 comprises 14 residues. The V end lost 3 bases, the J end lost 2 bases, and 12 bases lay between the germline ends. Here the CDR3 reads CASSSGSQTYEQYF. Here the CDR3 DNA reads TGTGCCAGCAGCTCGGGCTCGCAAACCTACGAGCAGTACTTC.